Listed here is a single T cell receptor beta chain. Its target is unknown. Each CDR3 protein gets one entry after TCRdb re-called the 5' RACE reads with MiXCR. The table shows about 250,000 distinct CDR3 sequences, with over 12% occurring only once. Trimming pared 0 bases from V and 2 bases from J, leaving 6 bases between. Germline lookup yields CDR1 SGHRS and CDR2 YFSETQ. This CDR3 comprises 14 residues. This entry is derived from a study of identical twins. Study observations and caveats: Within cord blood, abundant beta clonotypes carried fewer insertions, but memory repertoires showed no such trend. Its conclusions, products of cross-sectional statistical analysis, did not come from following the same donors.

This chain uses TRBV5-1 with TRBJ2-1; no clear D. Specimen: memory (CD45RO+) T cells sorted from blood. This clonotype was obtained from a woman aged 18-29 years in good health. In DNA form, the CDR3 reads TGCGCCAGCAGCTTGGTAGAGACCTACAATGAGCAGTTCTTC. It specifies CASSLVETYNEQFF.